A single sample gave rise to the 26 T cell receptor beta chains below, sequenced in a study of cytomegalovirus exposure and HLA in healthy donors (dated by TCRdb to the late 2010s). Library method: the immunoSEQ multiplex PCR assay. For the multiplex PCR, a mixture combining 60 forward primers for TCR Vbeta segments and 13 reverse primers for TCR Jbeta segments was used. Drawn from immuneACCESS, this table holds only the in-frame rearrangements with V and J called that TCRdb kept. Clones are partly lost; checked studies trace under half to an unresolved V gene and leave the rest unexplained. This sample's table contains some 70,000 clones. The ten most abundant clones make up about 5% of the sample. The sequencing input was PBMCs. All receptors come from a man between 35 and 55 years old in good health and CMV-seronegative.

The chain uses TRBV6-4 and TRBJ1-2; 7 bases are a match to TRBD1. Trimming at V came to 6 bases and at J to 7 bases, leaving 11 bases not matched to a gene. The germline CDR1 and CDR2 sequences are MRHNA and SNTAGT. This CDR3 is built from 14 residues. Here the CDR3 reads CASSIETGKGGYTF. The CDR3 DNA follows: TGTGCCAGCAGCATAGAGACAGGGAAGGGTGGCTACACCTTC.

This rearrangement joins TRBV30 to TRBJ2-2, with TRBD1 identical over 9 bases. After removal of 3 bases from V and 8 bases from J, the junction contained 7 bases not matched to a gene. The CDR3 is 14 amino acids. Germline CDR1 is GTSNPN and CDR2 is SVGIG (reference sequence). The CDR3 DNA is TGTGCCTGGAGACAAACAGGGGGCTTAGGGGAGCTGTTTTTT. This sequence encodes CAWRQTGGLGELFF.

This chain links TRBV10-1 with TRBJ1-6; D is uncertain. The CDR3 consists of 13 residues. Trimming pared 4 bases from V and 8 bases from J, leaving 9 bases between. Germline CDR1 and CDR2: WNHNN and SYGVQD (reference sequence). The CDR3, as DNA: TGCGCCAGCAGTGTCGAGCGGGATTCACCCCTCCACTTT. Encoded protein: CASSVERDSPLHF.

The CDR3 spells CASSLISSTYNEQFF. The CDR3 DNA sequence: TGTGCCAGCAGCTTAATAAGCTCCACCTACAATGAGCAGTTCTTC. The chain couples TRBV5-6 to TRBJ2-1; D ambiguous. The CDR3 covers 15 residues. Between the trimmed V and J ends, which lost 2 bases and 2 bases, there was a span of 11 bases. The germline V gene has CDR1 SGHDT and CDR2 YYEEEE.

The CDR3 sequence: CASSLLAGVYEQYF. The CDR3, as DNA: TGTGCCAGCAGCTTATTAGCGGGCGTCTACGAGCAGTACTTC. The genes are TRBV7-2 and TRBJ2-7, with 7 nucleotides matching TRBD2. This CDR3 region has 14 residues. V lost 2 bases, J lost 3 bases, and 4 bases stayed unmatched. Per germline, CDR1 SGHTA and CDR2 FQGNSA.

The V gene is TRBV11-2, the J gene TRBJ1-4; D call uncertain. CDR1 and CDR2 (germline): SGHAT, FQNNGV. This CDR3 is built from 19 residues. With 0 bases removed from V and 0 bases from J, the gap between germline ends came to 17 bases. The chain's CDR3 is CASSLDPLAGTATNEKLFF. The CDR3 bases are TGTGCCAGCAGCTTAGATCCCCTAGCGGGAACTGCAACTAATGAAAAACTGTTTTTT.

The CDR3 region is CASSSIDNQPQHF. The CDR3 DNA is TGTGCCAGCAGCTCTATAGACAATCAGCCCCAGCATTTT. This chain joins TRBV7-9 and TRBJ1-5; D uncertain. Looked up from germline, CDR1 is SEHNR and CDR2 is FQNEAQ (reference sequence). The CDR3 extends over 13 amino acids. V was trimmed by 4 bases and J by 3 bases, leaving 7 bases between them.

The V gene is TRBV29-1, the J gene TRBJ2-5, with no clear D. The J call may be wrong; the DNA end is better matched by TRBJ2-7. The CDR3 is 13 amino acids. Looked up from germline, CDR1 is SQVTM and CDR2 is ANQGSEA. Here the CDR3 DNA reads TGCAGCGTTGTCGGTCCGTCCACCTACGAGCAGTACTTC. Its translation: CSVVGPSTYEQYF.

This rearrangement joins TRBV5-1 to TRBJ2-2; 10 bases match TRBD2. The V gene end was trimmed by 0 bases and the J gene end by 5 bases; junction bases not matched to a gene: 7. This CDR3 contains 17 residues. CDR1 is SGHRS, CDR2 YFSETQ, per germline. The CDR3: CASSLAALAGETGELFF. In DNA, the CDR3 is TGCGCCAGCAGCTTGGCCGCTCTAGCGGGGGAGACCGGGGAGCTGTTTTTT. The full variable domain, in which reference TRBV5-1 and TRBJ2-2 provide the parts outside the CDR3, is KAGVTQTPRYLIKTRGQQVTLSCSPISGHRSVSWYQQTPGQGLQFLFEYFSETQRNKGNFPGRFSGRQFSNSRSEMNVSTLELGDSALYLCASSLAALAGETGELFFGEGSRLTVL.

The chain carries TRBV29-1 and TRBJ2-7; possible D gene TRBD2, 5 bases. With 1 base removed from V and 2 bases from J, the gap between germline ends came to 21 bases. Germline V CDR1 and CDR2: SQVTM, ANQGSEA. The CDR3 extends over 17 amino acids. CDR3 sequence: CSVEVKGAMSETYEQYF. The CDR3 DNA is TGCAGCGTTGAAGTGAAGGGAGCGATGAGCGAAACCTACGAGCAGTACTTC.

The rearrangement uses TRBV9 and TRBJ2-7; a possible D gene is TRBD2 (5 bases). The ends were cut back, 0 bases at V and 7 bases at J, with 17 bases in the middle. The CDR3 has 15 amino acids. Germline V gene sequence: CDR1 SGDLS, CDR2 YYNGEE. CDR3 sequence: CASSVEGLPSSEQYF. The CDR3 DNA reads TGTGCCAGCAGCGTAGAAGGACTCCCGTCTTCGGAGCAGTACTTC.

V and J are TRBV5-1 and TRBJ2-1; TRBD2 might be the D (5 bases). This CDR3 has 13 residues. Germline values: CDR1 SGHRS, CDR2 YFSETQ. The V end lost 3 bases, the J end lost 5 bases, and 9 bases lay between the germline ends. This chain's CDR3 is CASSSGLDNEQFF. Here the CDR3 DNA reads TGCGCCAGCAGCTCCGGACTGGACAATGAGCAGTTCTTC. Variable domain in full (rest from reference TRBV5-1 and TRBJ2-1): KAGVTQTPRYLIKTRGQQVTLSCSPISGHRSVSWYQQTPGQGLQFLFEYFSETQRNKGNFPGRFSGRQFSNSRSEMNVSTLELGDSALYLCASSSGLDNEQFFGPGTRLTVL.

The chain employs TRBV28 and TRBJ2-1; D is possibly TRBD1 (6 bases). The CDR3 extends over 17 amino acids. Per the germline V gene, CDR1 is MDHEN and CDR2 is SYDVKM. Trimming took 6 bases from V and 7 from J, leaving 25 bases between them. CDR3 DNA: TGTGCCAGCAGGGGCATGACAGGTTGGGGGCTGGGTAATGAGCAGTTCTTC. Protein sequence: CASRGMTGWGLGNEQFF. Complete variable domain (other parts from reference TRBV28 and TRBJ2-1): DVKVTQSSRYLVKRTGEKVFLECVQDMDHENMFWYRQDPGLGLRLIYFSYDVKMKEKGDIPEGYSVSREKKERFSLILESASTNQTSMYLCASRGMTGWGLGNEQFFGPGTRLTVL.

V is TRBV27 and J is TRBJ2-1; 8 bases are shared with TRBD2. CDR3 length equals 15 residues. Germline CDR1 and CDR2: MNHEY and SMNVEV (reference sequence). J lost 9 bases, V lost 4 bases, and 11 bases had no gene match. The CDR3 region has the DNA TGTGCCAGCAGTTGGTCGCGGGAGGTAGTTAGTGAGCAGTTCTTC. Its translation: CASSWSREVVSEQFF.

The chain recombines TRBV15 with TRBJ2-2; maybe TRBD2 (5 bases). Germline V gives CDR1 LNHNV, CDR2 YYDKDF (reference sequence). The CDR3 extends over 14 amino acids. Trimming took off 1 base at V and 4 bases at J, with 7 bases between the two ends. The CDR3 protein is CATSRGAGTGELFF. The CDR3 bases are TGTGCCACCAGCAGAGGCGCGGGCACCGGGGAGCTGTTTTTT.

This chain links TRBV30 with TRBJ1-6, with D uncertain. This CDR3 has 16 residues. In germline, CDR1 is GTSNPN, CDR2 SVGIG (reference sequence). V was cut by 0 bases and J by 3 bases, with 12 bases left in between. CDR3 DNA sequence: TGTGCCTGGAGTGTACCCCTTAACAACTATAATTCACCCCTCCACTTT. This encodes CAWSVPLNNYNSPLHF.

This chain links TRBV10-3 with TRBJ2-2; D is possibly TRBD1 (6 bases). The germline V and J ends were trimmed by 2 bases and 6 bases, with 13 bases remaining between them. The CDR3 covers 15 residues. From germline, CDR1 is ENHRY and CDR2 SYGVKD. DNA for the CDR3: TGTGCCATCAGTGAGACATACAGGGATGCCGGGGAGCTGTTTTTT. Amino acids: CAISETYRDAGELFF.

The chain has TRBV7-9 and TRBJ2-3; 8 nucleotides match TRBD1. This CDR3 has 16 residues. Germline lookup yields CDR1 SEHNR and CDR2 FQNEAQ (reference sequence). V was clipped by 1 base and J by 2 bases; unmatched bases: 5. The CDR3 is CASSLGRTGITDTQYF. In DNA, the CDR3 is TGTGCCAGCAGCTTAGGGAGGACAGGGATCACAGATACGCAGTATTTT. The full variable domain, its missing parts supplied by reference TRBV7-9 and TRBJ2-3, is DTGVSQNPRHKITKRGQNVTFRCDPISEHNRLYWYRQTLGQGPEFLTYFQNEAQLEKSRLLSDRFSAERPKGSFSTLEIQRTEQGDSAMYLCASSLGRTGITDTQYFGPGTRLTVL.

This chain connects TRBV15 to TRBJ2-1; 7 bases line up with TRBD1. The J segment lost 16 bases and the V segment lost 1 base, leaving 10 bases of the junction unmatched. CDR3 length: 13 amino acids. Per the germline V gene, CDR1 is LNHNV and CDR2 is YYDKDF (reference sequence). The CDR3 protein is CATSRGRTGVNFF. The CDR3 nucleotides read TGTGCCACCAGCAGAGGTCGGACAGGAGTAAACTTCTTC.

V usage is TRBV4-3 and J usage is TRBJ1-4; 8 bases match TRBD1. The CDR3 is 18 amino acids. CDR1 is LGHNA and CDR2 is YSLEER in the germline V gene. Trimming took 2 bases from V and 10 from J; bases not matched to a gene: 18. The CDR3 region is CASSQTDRGPTNRGKLFF. The CDR3 DNA is TGCGCCAGCAGCCAAACTGACAGGGGCCCTACGAACCGGGGAAAACTGTTTTTT.

V usage is TRBV29-1 and J usage is TRBJ1-6, with 8 bases fitting TRBD1. This CDR3 contains 13 residues. The germline V gene encodes CDR1 SQVTM and CDR2 ANQGSEA. Trimming at V came to 4 bases and at J to 8 bases, leaving 4 bases not matched to a gene. The CDR3 is CSVGTGRDSPLHF. The CDR3 DNA sequence: TGCAGCGTTGGGACAGGGAGGGATTCACCCCTCCACTTT.

The V call is TRBV5-4, the J call TRBJ1-3; TRBD1 aligns across 7 bases. Germline V gene data show CDR1 as SGHNT and CDR2 as YYREEE (reference sequence). CDR3 length equals 16 residues. V gave up 0 bases and J gave up 4 bases; unmatched junction bases: 7. The CDR3 protein is CASSLDRGISGNTIYF. The CDR3 DNA follows: TGTGCCAGCAGCTTGGACAGGGGAATTTCCGGAAACACCATATATTTT.

V usage is TRBV27 and J usage is TRBJ2-3; TRBD2 agrees at 10 bases. Trimming at V came to 2 bases and at J to 3 bases, leaving 2 bases not matched to a gene. The CDR3 is made up of 15 amino acids. Germline V gene sequence: CDR1 MNHEY, CDR2 SMNVEV (reference sequence). CDR3 bases: TGTGCCAGCAGTTTACTAGCGGGAGTAACAGATACGCAGTATTTT. Its translation: CASSLLAGVTDTQYF.

In nucleotides, the CDR3 is TGTGCCAGCAGCTTTTCCGCTAGCGGGAGGCCTTACGAGCAGTACTTC. Translation: CASSFSASGRPYEQYF. The chain has TRBV7-2 and TRBJ2-7, with 11 bases identical to TRBD2. Germline trimming cut 3 bases from V and 4 bases from J; bases unmatched to any gene: 8. Germline V lookup: CDR1 SGHTA, CDR2 FQGNSA. This CDR3 contains 16 residues.

The V and J genes are TRBV5-1 and TRBJ2-2; 10 bases line up with TRBD1. The CDR3 length is 15 residues. From germline, CDR1 is SGHRS and CDR2 YFSETQ. V was pared by 3 bases and J by 5 bases, with 4 bases of the junction left unmatched. Written as DNA, the CDR3 is TGCGCCAGCAGCTCACAGGGACAGGGGACCGGGGAGCTGTTTTTT. Its protein is CASSSQGQGTGELFF.

The chain uses TRBV18 and TRBJ2-7; 9 bases match TRBD1. V lost 5 bases and J lost 2; bases outside the gene matches: 4. The CDR3 has 14 amino acids. CDR1 KGHSH and CDR2 LQKENI come from the germline V gene. In DNA form, the CDR3 reads TGTGCCAGCTCATGGGACAGGGAGACCTACGAGCAGTACTTC. Translation: CASSWDRETYEQYF.